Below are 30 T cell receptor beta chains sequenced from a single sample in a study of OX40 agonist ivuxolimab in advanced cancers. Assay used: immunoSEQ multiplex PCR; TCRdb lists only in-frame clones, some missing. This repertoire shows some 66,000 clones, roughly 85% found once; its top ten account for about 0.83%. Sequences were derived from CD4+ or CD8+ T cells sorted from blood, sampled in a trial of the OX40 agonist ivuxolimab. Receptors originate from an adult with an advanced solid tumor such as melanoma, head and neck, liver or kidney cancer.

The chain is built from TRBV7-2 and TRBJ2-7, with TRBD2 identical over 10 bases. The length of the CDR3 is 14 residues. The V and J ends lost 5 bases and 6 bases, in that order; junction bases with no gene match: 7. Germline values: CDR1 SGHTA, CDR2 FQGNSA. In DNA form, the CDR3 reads TGTGCCAGCAGCCTCGGACCTAGCGGGAGCGAGCAGTACTTC. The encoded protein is CASSLGPSGSEQYF.

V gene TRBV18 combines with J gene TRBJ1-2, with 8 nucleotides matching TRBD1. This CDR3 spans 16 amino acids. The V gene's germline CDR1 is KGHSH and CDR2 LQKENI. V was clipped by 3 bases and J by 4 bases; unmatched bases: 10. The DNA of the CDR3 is TGTGCCAGCTCACCCGTGCCAGGGACAGGCGGCTATGGCTACACCTTC. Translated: CASSPVPGTGGYGYTF.

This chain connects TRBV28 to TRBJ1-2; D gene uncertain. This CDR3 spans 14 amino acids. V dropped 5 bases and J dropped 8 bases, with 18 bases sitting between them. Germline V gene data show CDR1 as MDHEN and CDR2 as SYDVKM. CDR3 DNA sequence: TGTGCCAGCAGTAGCCCCCATTCGGCCGGGGGCTACACCTTC. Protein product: CASSSPHSAGGYTF.

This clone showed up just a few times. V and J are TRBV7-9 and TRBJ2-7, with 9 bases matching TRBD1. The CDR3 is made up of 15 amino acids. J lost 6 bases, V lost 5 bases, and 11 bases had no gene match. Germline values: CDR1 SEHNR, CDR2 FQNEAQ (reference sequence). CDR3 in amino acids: CASSPPGTGKTEQYF. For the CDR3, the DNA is TGTGCCAGCAGCCCCCCTGGGACAGGGAAGACCGAGCAGTACTTC.

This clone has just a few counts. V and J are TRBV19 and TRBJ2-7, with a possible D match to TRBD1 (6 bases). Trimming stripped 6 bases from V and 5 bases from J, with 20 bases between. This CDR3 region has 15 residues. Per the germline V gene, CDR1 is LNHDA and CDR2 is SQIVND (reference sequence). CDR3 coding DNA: TGTGCCAGTAGCGATCATTCGGACAGTTTGAACGAGCAGTACTTC. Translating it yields CASSDHSDSLNEQYF.

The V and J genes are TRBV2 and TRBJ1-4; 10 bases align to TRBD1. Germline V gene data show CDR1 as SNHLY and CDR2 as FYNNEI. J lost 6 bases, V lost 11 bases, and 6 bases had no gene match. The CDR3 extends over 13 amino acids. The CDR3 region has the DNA TGTGCCGGCGCGGGACAGGGGCATGAAAAACTGTTTTTT. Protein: CAGAGQGHEKLFF.

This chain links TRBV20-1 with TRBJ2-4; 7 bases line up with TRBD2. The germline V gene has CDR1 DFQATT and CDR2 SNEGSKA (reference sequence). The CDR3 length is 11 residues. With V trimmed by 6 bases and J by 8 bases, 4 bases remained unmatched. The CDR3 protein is CSAGGRDIQYF. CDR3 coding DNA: TGCAGTGCGGGCGGGAGAGACATTCAGTACTTC.

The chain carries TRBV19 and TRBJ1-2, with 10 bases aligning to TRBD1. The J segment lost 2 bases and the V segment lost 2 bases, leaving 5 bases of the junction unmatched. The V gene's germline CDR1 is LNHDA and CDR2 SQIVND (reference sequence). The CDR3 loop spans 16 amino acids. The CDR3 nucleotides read TGTGCCAGTAGTATACTTCCGGGACAGGGGAACTATGGCTACACCTTC. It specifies CASSILPGQGNYGYTF. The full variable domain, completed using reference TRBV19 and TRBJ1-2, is DGGITQSPKYLFRKEGQNVTLSCEQNLNHDAMYWYRQDPGQGLRLIYYSQIVNDFQKGDIAEGYSVSREKKESFPLTVTSAQKNPTAFYLCASSILPGQGNYGYTFGSGTRLTVV.

The CDR3 DNA follows: TGTGCCAGTAGTCAGGGGGCGAGGACCGGGGAGCTGTTTTTT. It codes for CASSQGARTGELFF. The chain recombines TRBV19 with TRBJ2-2, with 8 bases fitting TRBD1. The CDR3 has 14 residues. Germline V gene lookup returns CDR1 LNHDA and CDR2 SQIVND (reference sequence). After removal of 5 bases from V and 5 bases from J, the junction contained 4 bases not matched to a gene.

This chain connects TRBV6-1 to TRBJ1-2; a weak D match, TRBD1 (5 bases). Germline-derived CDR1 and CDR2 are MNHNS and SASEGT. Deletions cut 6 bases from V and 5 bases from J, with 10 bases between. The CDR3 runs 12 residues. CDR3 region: CASRLDRYGYTF. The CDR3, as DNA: TGTGCCAGCAGACTCGACAGATATGGCTACACCTTC.

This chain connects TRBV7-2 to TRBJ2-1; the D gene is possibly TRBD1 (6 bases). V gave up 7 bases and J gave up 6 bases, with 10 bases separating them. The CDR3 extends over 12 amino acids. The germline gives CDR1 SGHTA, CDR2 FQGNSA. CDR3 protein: CASTLTGNEQFF. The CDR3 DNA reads TGTGCCAGCACCCTGACAGGCAATGAGCAGTTCTTC. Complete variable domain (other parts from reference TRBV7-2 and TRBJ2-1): GAGVSQSPSNKVTEKGKDVELRCDPISGHTALYWYRQSLGQGLEFLIYFQGNSAPDKSGLPSDRFSAERTGGSVSTLTIQRTQQEDSAVYLCASTLTGNEQFFGPGTRLTVL.

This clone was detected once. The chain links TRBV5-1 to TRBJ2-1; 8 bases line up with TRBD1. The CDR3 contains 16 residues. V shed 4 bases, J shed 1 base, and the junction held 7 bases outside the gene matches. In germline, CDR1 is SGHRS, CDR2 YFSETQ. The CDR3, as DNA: TGCGCCAGCAGCCCTGACAGGGGCCTATCCTACAATGAGCAGTTCTTC. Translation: CASSPDRGLSYNEQFF.

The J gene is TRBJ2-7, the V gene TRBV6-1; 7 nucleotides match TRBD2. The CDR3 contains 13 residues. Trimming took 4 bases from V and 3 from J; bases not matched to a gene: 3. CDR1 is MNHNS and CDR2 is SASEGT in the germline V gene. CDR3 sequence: CASSGRGSYEQYF. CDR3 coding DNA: TGTGCCAGCAGTGGGCGCGGGAGCTACGAGCAGTACTTC.

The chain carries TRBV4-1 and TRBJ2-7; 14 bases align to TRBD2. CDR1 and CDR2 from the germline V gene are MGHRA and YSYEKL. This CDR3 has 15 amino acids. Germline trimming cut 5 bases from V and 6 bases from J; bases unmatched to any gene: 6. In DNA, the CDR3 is TGCGCCAGCAGCGGAGGACTAGCGGGAGGACCCGAGCAGTACTTC. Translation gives CASSGGLAGGPEQYF.

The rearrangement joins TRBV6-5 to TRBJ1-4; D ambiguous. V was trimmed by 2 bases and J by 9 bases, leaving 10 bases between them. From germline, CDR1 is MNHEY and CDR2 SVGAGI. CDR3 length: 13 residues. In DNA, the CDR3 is TGTGCCAGCAGTTACCGACCAGGAAAAAAACTGTTTTTT. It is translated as CASSYRPGKKLFF.

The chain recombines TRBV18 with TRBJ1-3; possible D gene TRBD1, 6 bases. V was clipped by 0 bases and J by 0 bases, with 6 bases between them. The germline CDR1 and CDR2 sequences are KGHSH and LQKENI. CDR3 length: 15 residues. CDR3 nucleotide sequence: TGTGCCAGCTCACCACCAGGGGGCTCTGGAAACACCATATATTTT. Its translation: CASSPPGGSGNTIYF.

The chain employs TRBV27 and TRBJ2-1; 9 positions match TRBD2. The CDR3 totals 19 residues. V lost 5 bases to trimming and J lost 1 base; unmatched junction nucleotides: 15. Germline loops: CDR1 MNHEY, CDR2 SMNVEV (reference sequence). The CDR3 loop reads CASSPQVAGGPSSYNEQFF. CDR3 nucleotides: TGTGCCAGCAGTCCCCAAGTGGCGGGAGGGCCTTCGTCCTACAATGAGCAGTTCTTC.

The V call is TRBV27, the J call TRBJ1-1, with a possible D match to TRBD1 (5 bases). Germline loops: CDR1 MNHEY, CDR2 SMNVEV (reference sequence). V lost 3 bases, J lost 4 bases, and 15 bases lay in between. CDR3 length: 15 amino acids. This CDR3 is CASSLTGGMSTEAFF. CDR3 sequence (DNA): TGTGCCAGCAGTTTGACGGGGGGGATGAGCACTGAAGCTTTCTTT.

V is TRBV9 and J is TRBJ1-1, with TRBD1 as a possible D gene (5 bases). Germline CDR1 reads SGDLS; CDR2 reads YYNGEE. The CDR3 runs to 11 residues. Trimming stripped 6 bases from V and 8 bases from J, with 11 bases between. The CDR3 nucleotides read TGTGCCAGCATCGGGGGAGTCGAAGCTTTCTTT. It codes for CASIGGVEAFF. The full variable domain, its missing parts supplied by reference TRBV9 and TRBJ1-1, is DSGVTQTPKHLITATGQRVTLRCSPRSGDLSVYWYQQSLDQGLQFLIQYYNGEERAKGNILERFSAQQFPDLHSELNLSSLELGDSALYFCASIGGVEAFFGQGTRLTVV.

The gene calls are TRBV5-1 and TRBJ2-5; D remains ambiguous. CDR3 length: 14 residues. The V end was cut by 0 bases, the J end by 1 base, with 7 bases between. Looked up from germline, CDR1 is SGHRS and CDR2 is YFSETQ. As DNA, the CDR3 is TGCGCCAGCAGCTTGGTGGTTAGCCAAGAGACCCAGTACTTC. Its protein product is CASSLVVSQETQYF.

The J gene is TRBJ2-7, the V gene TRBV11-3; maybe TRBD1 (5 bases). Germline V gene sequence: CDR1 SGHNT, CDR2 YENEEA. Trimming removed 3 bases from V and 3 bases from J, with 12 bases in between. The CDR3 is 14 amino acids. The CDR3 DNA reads TGTGCCAGCAGCTTCTCAGGGATTGGCTACGAGCAGTACTTC. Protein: CASSFSGIGYEQYF.

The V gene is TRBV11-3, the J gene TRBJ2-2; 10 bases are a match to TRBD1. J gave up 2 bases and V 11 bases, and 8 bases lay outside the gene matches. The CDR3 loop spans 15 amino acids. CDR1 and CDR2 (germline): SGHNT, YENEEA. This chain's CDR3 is CAVRQGARNTGELFF. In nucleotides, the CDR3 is TGTGCCGTACGACAGGGGGCGCGAAACACCGGGGAGCTGTTTTTT.

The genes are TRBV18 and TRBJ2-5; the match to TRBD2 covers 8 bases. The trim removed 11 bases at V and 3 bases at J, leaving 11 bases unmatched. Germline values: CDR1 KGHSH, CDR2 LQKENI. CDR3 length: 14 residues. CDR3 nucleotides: TGTGCCTCCAGGCCGGGGGGGGCGGAAGAGACCCAGTACTTC. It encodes CASRPGGAEETQYF.

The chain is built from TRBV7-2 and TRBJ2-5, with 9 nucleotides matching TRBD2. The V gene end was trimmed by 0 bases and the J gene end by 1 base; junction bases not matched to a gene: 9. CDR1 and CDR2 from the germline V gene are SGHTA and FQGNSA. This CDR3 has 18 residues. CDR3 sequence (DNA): TGTGCCAGCAGCTTAGCGATGGTAGCGGGGGCCCCCCAAGAGACCCAGTACTTC. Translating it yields CASSLAMVAGAPQETQYF.

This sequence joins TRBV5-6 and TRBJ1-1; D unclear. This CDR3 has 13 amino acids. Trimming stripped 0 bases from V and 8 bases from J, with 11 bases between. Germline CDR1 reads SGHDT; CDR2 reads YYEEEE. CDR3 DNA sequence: TGTGCCAGCAGCTTGGGGTGGGCTGGGGAAGCTTTCTTT. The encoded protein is CASSLGWAGEAFF.

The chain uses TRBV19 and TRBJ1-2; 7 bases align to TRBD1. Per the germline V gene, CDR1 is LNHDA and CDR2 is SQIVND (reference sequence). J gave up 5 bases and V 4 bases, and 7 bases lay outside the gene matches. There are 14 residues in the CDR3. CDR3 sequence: CASSTWDSEYGYTF. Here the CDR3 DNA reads TGTGCCAGTAGTACGTGGGACAGCGAGTATGGCTACACCTTC.

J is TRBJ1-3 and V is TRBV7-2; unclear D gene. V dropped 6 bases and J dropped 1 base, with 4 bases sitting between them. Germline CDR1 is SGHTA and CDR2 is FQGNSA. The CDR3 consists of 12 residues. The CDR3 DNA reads TGTGCCAGCAGGTATTCTGGAAACACCATATATTTT. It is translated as CASRYSGNTIYF. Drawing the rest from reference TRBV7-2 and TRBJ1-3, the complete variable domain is GAGVSQSPSNKVTEKGKDVELRCDPISGHTALYWYRQSLGQGLEFLIYFQGNSAPDKSGLPSDRFSAERTGGSVSTLTIQRTQQEDSAVYLCASRYSGNTIYFGEGSWLTVV.

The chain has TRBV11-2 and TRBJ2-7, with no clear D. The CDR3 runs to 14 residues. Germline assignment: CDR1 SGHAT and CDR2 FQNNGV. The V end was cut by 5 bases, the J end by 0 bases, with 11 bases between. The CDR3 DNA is TGTGCCAGCAGCACCTCTATAGCCTCCTACGAGCAGTACTTC. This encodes CASSTSIASYEQYF. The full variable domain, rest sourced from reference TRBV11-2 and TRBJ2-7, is EAGVAQSPRYKIIEKRQSVAFWCNPISGHATLYWYQQILGQGPKLLIQFQNNGVVDDSQLPKDRFSAERLKGVDSTLKIQPAKLEDSAVYLCASSTSIASYEQYFGPGTRLTVT.

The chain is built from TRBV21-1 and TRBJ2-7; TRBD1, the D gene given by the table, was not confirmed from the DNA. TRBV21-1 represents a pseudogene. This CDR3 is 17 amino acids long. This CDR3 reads CASSIQVRDRGKGEQYF. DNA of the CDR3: TGTGCCAGCAGCATACAAGTCCGGGACAGGGGTAAGGGCGAGCAGTACTTC.

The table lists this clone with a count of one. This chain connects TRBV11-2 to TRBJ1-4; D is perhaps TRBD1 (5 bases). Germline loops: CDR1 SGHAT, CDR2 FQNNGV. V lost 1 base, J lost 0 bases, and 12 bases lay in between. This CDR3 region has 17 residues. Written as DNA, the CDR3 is TGTGCCAGCAGCTTAGGGGCAGGGAGGCCAACTAATGAAAAACTGTTTTTT. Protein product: CASSLGAGRPTNEKLFF.